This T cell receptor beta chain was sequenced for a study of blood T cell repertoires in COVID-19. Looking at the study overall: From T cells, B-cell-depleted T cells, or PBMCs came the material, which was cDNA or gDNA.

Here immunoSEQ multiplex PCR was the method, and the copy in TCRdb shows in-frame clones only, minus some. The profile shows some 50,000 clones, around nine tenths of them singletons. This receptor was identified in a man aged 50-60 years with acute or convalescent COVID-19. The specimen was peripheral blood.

The CDR3 DNA is TGCGCCAGCAGCTCGGATCCGACAGTCTACGAGCAGTACTTC. Its translation: CASSSDPTVYEQYF. This sequence joins TRBV10-1 and TRBJ2-7, with D perhaps matching TRBD1 (5 bases). Per germline, CDR1 WNHNN and CDR2 SYGVQD (reference sequence). CDR3 length: 14 residues. Between the trimmed V and J ends, which lost 6 bases and 3 bases, there was a span of 15 bases.